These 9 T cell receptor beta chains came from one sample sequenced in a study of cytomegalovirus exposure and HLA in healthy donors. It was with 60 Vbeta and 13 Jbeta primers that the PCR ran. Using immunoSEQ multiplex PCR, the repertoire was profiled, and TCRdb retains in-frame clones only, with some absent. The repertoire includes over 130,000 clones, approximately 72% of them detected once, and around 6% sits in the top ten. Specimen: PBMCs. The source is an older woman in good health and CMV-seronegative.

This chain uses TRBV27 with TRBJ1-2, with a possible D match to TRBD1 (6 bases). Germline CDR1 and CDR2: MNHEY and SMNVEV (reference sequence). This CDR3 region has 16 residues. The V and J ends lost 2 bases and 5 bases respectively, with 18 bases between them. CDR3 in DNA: TGTGCCAGCAGTTTACTAATGACAGGAAGGGATTATGGCTACACCTTC. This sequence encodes CASSLLMTGRDYGYTF.

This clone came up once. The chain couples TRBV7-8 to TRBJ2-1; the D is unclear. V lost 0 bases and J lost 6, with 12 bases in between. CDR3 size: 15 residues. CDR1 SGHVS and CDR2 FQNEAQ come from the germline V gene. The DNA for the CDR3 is TGTGCCAGCAGCTTAGCAAGCCCCTGGAGCAATGAGCAGTTCTTC. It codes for CASSLASPWSNEQFF.

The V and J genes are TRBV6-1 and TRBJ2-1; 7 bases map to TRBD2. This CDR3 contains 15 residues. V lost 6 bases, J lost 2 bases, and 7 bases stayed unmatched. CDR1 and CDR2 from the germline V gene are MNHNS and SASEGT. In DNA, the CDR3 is TGTGCCAGCAGCCATAGAGCGGGACCCTACAATGAGCAGTTCTTC. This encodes CASSHRAGPYNEQFF.

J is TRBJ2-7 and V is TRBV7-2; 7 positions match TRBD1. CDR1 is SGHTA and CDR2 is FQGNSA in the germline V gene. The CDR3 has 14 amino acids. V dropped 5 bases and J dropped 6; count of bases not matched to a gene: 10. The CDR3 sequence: CASSADRALREQYF. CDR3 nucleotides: TGTGCCAGCAGCGCAGACAGGGCACTGCGCGAGCAGTACTTC. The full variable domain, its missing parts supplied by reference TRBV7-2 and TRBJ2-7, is GAGVSQSPSNKVTEKGKDVELRCDPISGHTALYWYRQSLGQGLEFLIYFQGNSAPDKSGLPSDRFSAERTGGSVSTLTIQRTQQEDSAVYLCASSADRALREQYFGPGTRLTVT.

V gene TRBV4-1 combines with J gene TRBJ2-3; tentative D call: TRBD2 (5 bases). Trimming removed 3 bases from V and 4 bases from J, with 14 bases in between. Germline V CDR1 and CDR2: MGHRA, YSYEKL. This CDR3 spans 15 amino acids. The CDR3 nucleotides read TGCGCCAGCAGCCAGAGCAAGGAGGTGGCAGATACGCAGTATTTT. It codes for CASSQSKEVADTQYF.

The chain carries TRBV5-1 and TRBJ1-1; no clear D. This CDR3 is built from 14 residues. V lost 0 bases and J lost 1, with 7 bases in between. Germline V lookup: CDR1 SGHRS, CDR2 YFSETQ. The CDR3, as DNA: TGCGCCAGCAGCTTGGGGACTTCGAACACTGAAGCTTTCTTT. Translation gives CASSLGTSNTEAFF.

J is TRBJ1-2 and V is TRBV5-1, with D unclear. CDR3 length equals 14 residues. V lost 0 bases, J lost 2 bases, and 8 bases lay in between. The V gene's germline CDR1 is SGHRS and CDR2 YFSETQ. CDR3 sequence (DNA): TGCGCCAGCAGCTTGGCCCCCCCGAACTATGGCTACACCTTC. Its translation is CASSLAPPNYGYTF.

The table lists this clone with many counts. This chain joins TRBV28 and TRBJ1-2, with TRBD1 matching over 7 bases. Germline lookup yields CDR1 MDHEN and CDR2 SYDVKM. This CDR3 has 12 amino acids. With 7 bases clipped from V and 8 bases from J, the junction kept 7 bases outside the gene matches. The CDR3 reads CASTGTAGGYTF. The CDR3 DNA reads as TGTGCCAGCACCGGGACAGCAGGAGGCTACACCTTC.

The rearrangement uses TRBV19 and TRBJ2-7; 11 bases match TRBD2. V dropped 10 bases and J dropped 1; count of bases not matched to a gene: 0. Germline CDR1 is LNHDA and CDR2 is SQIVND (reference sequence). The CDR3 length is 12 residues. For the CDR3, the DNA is TGTGCCACTAGCGGGGGGTCCTACGAGCAGTACTTC. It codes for CATSGGSYEQYF.